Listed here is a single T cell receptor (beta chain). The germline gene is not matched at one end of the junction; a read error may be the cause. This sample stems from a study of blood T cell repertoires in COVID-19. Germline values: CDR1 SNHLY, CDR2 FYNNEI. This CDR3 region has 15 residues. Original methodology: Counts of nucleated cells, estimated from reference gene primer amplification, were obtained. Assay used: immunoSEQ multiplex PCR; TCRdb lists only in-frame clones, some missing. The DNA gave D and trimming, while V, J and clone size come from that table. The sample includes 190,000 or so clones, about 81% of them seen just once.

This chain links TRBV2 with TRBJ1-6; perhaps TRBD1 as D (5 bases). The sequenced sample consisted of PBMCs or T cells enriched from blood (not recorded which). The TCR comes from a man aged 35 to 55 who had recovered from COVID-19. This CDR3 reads CASSEEGKGNSPLHF. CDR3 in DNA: TGCGCCAGCAGTGAAGAGGGGAAGGGTAATTCACCCCTCCACTTT.